This T cell receptor (beta chain) was documented in a study of blood T cell repertoires in COVID-19. In the study overall: Samples taken during acute and convalescent COVID-19 were collected in the United States, Italy and Spain. T cells, B-cell-depleted T cells, or PBMCs supplied cDNA or gDNA.

This CDR3 has 13 amino acids. The V end lost 4 bases, the J end lost 0 bases, and 6 bases lay between the germline ends. The germline V gene encodes CDR1 LNHDA and CDR2 SQIVND (reference sequence). In the original analysis: It was from reference gene primer amplification that nucleated cell counts were estimated. Assay: immunoSEQ multiplex PCR; the TCRdb copy retains only in-frame clones and omits some. That table is the source of V, J and clone size, and D and trimming were worked out from the DNA. The table includes approximately 200,000 clones, approximately 80% detected once. The gene calls are TRBV19 and TRBJ1-1; D is undetermined. The origin of this receptor is a woman aged 55-70 years who had recovered from COVID-19. Sequenced sample: peripheral blood. The CDR3 sequence is CASSKSLNTEAFF. Written as DNA, the CDR3 is TGTGCCAGTAGTAAGAGCTTGAACACTGAAGCTTTCTTT.